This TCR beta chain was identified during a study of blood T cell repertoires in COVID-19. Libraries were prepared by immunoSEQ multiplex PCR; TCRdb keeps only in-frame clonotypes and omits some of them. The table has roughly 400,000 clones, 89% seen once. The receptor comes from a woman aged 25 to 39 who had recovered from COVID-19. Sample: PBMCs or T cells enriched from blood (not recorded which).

The CDR3 nucleotides are TGCGCCAGCAGCTTGTTGTCGGTCGGCGGGAGGTCACCCTACGAGCAGTACTTC. Its translation is CASSLLSVGGRSPYEQYF. The chain carries TRBV5-1 and TRBJ2-7, with TRBD2 matching 8 bases. The CDR3 has 18 residues. V dropped 1 base and J dropped 2; count of bases not matched to a gene: 14. CDR1 and CDR2 from the germline V gene are SGHRS and YFSETQ.